The source of this TCR beta chain is a study of OX40 agonist ivuxolimab in advanced cancers. Turning to the study itself: Aged about 20 to 80 with a mean of roughly 65 years, they were around 79% male.

Only in-frame clones appear in the TCRdb table, and some are missing; sequencing was by immunoSEQ multiplex PCR. This sample has approximately 50,000 clones, with about nine tenths found just once. It was autoimmune disease history or systemic immunosuppression that excluded patients. V lost 3 bases to trimming and J lost 1 base, with 9 bases between them. CDR1 and CDR2 (germline): GTSNPN, SVGIG (reference sequence). This CDR3 is built from 13 residues. This clone has only a few counts. The source material was CD4+ or CD8+ T cells sorted from blood, sampled in a trial of the OX40 agonist ivuxolimab. The genes are TRBV30 and TRBJ1-1; D is unclear. The receptor comes from an adult with an advanced solid tumor such as melanoma, head and neck, liver or kidney cancer. The CDR3 nucleotides are TGTGCCTGGAGGTGGCGGCGGAACACTGAAGCTTTCTTT. It translates to CAWRWRRNTEAFF.